This paragraph reports one T cell receptor beta chain. This CDR3 spans 15 amino acids. The germline CDR1 and CDR2 sequences are MNHEY and SVGAGI. V gave up 6 bases and J gave up 4 bases; unmatched junction bases: 4. This sample was taken from a study of blood T cell repertoires in COVID-19. Study at large: Spain, Italy and the United States supplied samples that represented acute and convalescent COVID-19. Sources were T cells, B-cell-depleted T cells, or PBMCs; the material itself was cDNA or gDNA.

Authors' analysis steps: Estimated nucleated cell counts came from reference gene primer amplification. The method was immunoSEQ multiplex PCR; TCRdb's version includes in-frame clones alone and lacks a portion of them. For V, J and clone size, that table is used; D and trimming come from the DNA. The sample holds approximately 160,000 clones, about 88% seen once. The sample was peripheral blood. The TCR was taken from a woman aged 60 to 75 with COVID-19, enrolled during active disease. The chain has TRBV6-5 and TRBJ2-1, with 12 bases lining up with TRBD2. The CDR3 sequence is CASRIGLAGYNEQFF. The CDR3 DNA reads TGTGCCAGCAGAATCGGACTAGCGGGGTACAATGAGCAGTTCTTC.